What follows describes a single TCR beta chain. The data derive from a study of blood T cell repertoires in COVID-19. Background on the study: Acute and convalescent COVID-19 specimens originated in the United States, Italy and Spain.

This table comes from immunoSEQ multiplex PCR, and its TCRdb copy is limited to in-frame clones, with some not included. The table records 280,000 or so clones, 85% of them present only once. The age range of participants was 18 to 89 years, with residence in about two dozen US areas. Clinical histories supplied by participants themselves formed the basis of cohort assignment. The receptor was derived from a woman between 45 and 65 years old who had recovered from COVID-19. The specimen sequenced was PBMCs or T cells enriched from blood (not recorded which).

CDR3 in DNA: TGTGCCAGCAGCCCGACAGGGATTAGCAATCAGCCCCAGCATTTT. Encoded protein: CASSPTGISNQPQHF. V and J are TRBV7-9 and TRBJ1-5, with 7 bases that match TRBD1. Germline V CDR1 and CDR2: SEHNR, FQNEAQ (reference sequence). The J segment lost 0 bases and the V segment lost 5 bases, leaving 4 bases of the junction unmatched. There are 15 residues in the CDR3.